A selection of T cell receptor beta chains follows, all from one sample in a study of CD8+CD57+ T cells in acquired aplastic anemia. Each CDR3 protein is one row after TCRdb ran MiXCR on the reads. Of roughly 200,000 distinct CDR3 sequences in the sample, 63% were seen once. The specimen sequenced was sorted CD4+, CD8+, or CD8+CD57+ T cells (not recorded which) from PBMCs. The source is a human donor with aplastic anemia. CDR3s include the opening cysteine and the closing phenylalanine or tryptophan. D genes are given only for firm matches. Size is omitted from some rows. Given values are once, few, many or a class for expanded clones.

j_gene	abundance	len	v_gene	d_gene	CDR3nt	CDR3aa
TRBJ2-7	.	14	TRBV5-4	TRBD2	TGTGCCAGTGGCCGTGGTAGCGGGGGGTACGAGCAGTACTTC	CASGRGSGGYEQYF
TRBJ2-7	.	14	TRBV10-3	.	TGTGCCATCAGTACAGGGCTTGGTCTAACCGAGCAGTACTTC	CAISTGLGLTEQYF
TRBJ1-2	many	15	TRBV4-1	TRBD1	TGCGCCAGCAGCCCCAGGGGGGGGCAAGTCTATGGCTACACCTTC	CASSPRGGQVYGYTF
TRBJ1-1	.	11	TRBV29-1	.	TGCAGCGTTGAAGAAGGAACAGAAGCTTTCTTT	CSVEEGTEAFF
TRBJ1-1	.	14	TRBV7-9	.	TGTGCCAGCATCCGCAGACAGGTCGGCACTGAAGCTTTCTTT	CASIRRQVGTEAFF
TRBJ1-3	.	14	TRBV7-9	TRBD1	TGTGCCAGCAGCCAGTACGGGGACAGTTCCACCATATATTTT	CASSQYGDSSTIYF
TRBJ2-1	.	13	TRBV29-1	TRBD2	TGCAGCGCATACGGACTAGACGGAGATACGCAGTTCTTC	CSAYGLDGDTQFF
TRBJ1-6	.	12	TRBV10-3	.	TGTGCCAGCAGTTACTCTTTCGGTGTCCTCCACTTT	CASSYSFGVLHF
TRBJ1-3	.	14	TRBV29-1	TRBD1	TGCAGCGTAAGGACAGGGCGGGATGAAAACACCATATATTTT	CSVRTGRDENTIYF
TRBJ2-7	.	14	TRBV7-2	.	TGTGCCAGCAGCTTAGGTCAGTCGGTTACCGAGCAGTACTTC	CASSLGQSVTEQYF
TRBJ2-2	once	12	TRBV9	.	TGTGCCAGCAGCGTAGGAGGCGGGGAGCTGTTTTTT	CASSVGGGELFF
TRBJ2-7	.	14	TRBV5-5	TRBD2	TGCGCCAGCAGCTTGTCGGGGGGTAGGTACGAGCAGTACTTC	CASSLSGGRYEQYF
TRBJ2-1	.	12	TRBV7-9	.	TGTGCCATTTCCAACTCCTACAATGAGCAGTTCTTC	CAISNSYNEQFF
TRBJ1-1	many	18	TRBV20-1	TRBD1	TGCAGTGCTAGAGATCGGAACCGGGACAGGGGCTTGAACACTGAAGCTTTCTTT	CSARDRNRDRGLNTEAFF
TRBJ1-1	.	14	TRBV5-1	TRBD1	TGCGCCAGCAGCCCGGGACAGGGTAGGTCTGAAGCTTTCTTT	CASSPGQGRSEAFF
TRBJ1-1	.	12	TRBV7-2	.	TGTGCCAGCAGCTTATGGTCAGGAGGGCAGGCATTT	CASSLWSGGQAF
TRBJ1-1	.	15	TRBV7-8	.	TGTGCCAGCAGCTACTCTTTGAGAAGGAACACTGAAGCTTTCTTT	CASSYSLRRNTEAFF
TRBJ2-7	.	12	TRBV7-9	.	TGTGCCAGGAAAGGGGGACTGCCGGAGCAGTACTTC	CARKGGLPEQYF
TRBJ2-3	.	14	TRBV9	TRBD2	TGTGCCAGCAGCGAAGGAGCGGGGGGAGATACGCAGTATTTT	CASSEGAGGDTQYF
TRBJ2-4	.	14	TRBV6-7	.	TGTGCCAGCAGTTACGGACTAGCCAAAAACATTCAGTACTTC	CASSYGLAKNIQYF
TRBJ1-1	.	13	TRBV19	.	TGTGCCAGTAGTACCCCGACTGGACGTGAAGCTTTCTTT	CASSTPTGREAFF
TRBJ2-3	.	15	TRBV5-4	TRBD2	TGTGCCAGCAGCTTAGCGGGAGACGGCACAGATACGCAGTATTTT	CASSLAGDGTDTQYF
TRBJ2-7	.	15	TRBV6-1	TRBD1	TGTGCCAGCAGTGTTCAGGACAGGGGATCCTACGAGCAGTACTTC	CASSVQDRGSYEQYF
TRBJ2-7	many	14	TRBV2	.	TGTGCCAGCAGTTTAGCTAGGGGGTCCTACGAGCAGTACTTC	CASSLARGSYEQYF
TRBJ2-7	.	16	TRBV5-5	TRBD1	TGTGCCAGCAGCTCCCGCATTCGGGACAGCTCCTACGAGCAGTACTTC	CASSSRIRDSSYEQYF
TRBJ1-1	.	16	TRBV9	TRBD1	TGTGCCAGCAGCGCACCCCTGGGACAGGGGCCCACTGAAGCTTTCTTT	CASSAPLGQGPTEAFF
TRBJ1-3	.	14	TRBV7-4	.	TGTGCCAGCAGCACCCGACGGCGAGGAAACACCATATATTTT	CASSTRRRGNTIYF
TRBJ2-1	.	13	TRBV12-3/TRBV12-4	.	TGTGCCAGCAGTTTAGGGGGGGCCCATGAGCAGTTCTTC	CASSLGGAHEQFF
TRBJ2-3	.	12	TRBV12-3/TRBV12-4	.	TGTGCCAGCAGTGCAAAACTAGATACGCAGTATTTT	CASSAKLDTQYF
TRBJ2-3	.	17	TRBV7-8	.	TGTGCCAGCAGCGTAGGGGGGGGGACAACTAGCACAGATACGCAGTATTTT	CASSVGGGTTSTDTQYF
TRBJ2-7	many	14	TRBV3-1	.	TGTGCCAGCAGCCAGGGGTTGGCGGATGGCGAGCAGTACTTC	CASSQGLADGEQYF
TRBJ2-3	once	14	TRBV2	.	TGTGCCAGCAGTCAGTCGGTGGGCACAGATACGCAGTATTTT	CASSQSVGTDTQYF
TRBJ1-6	few	18	TRBV5-1	.	TGCGCCAGCAGCTTGGAGGGCAGAACGAACCCGGATAATTCACCCCTCCACTTT	CASSLEGRTNPDNSPLHF
TRBJ1-2	many	14	TRBV19	TRBD1	TGTGCCAGTAGTATAGCCACGACAGGGGAGGGCTACACCTTC	CASSIATTGEGYTF
TRBJ1-6	.	12	TRBV29-1	TRBD1	TGCAGCTTCCGGGACAGTGTATCACCCCTCCACTTT	CSFRDSVSPLHF
TRBJ2-7	.	17	TRBV7-2	.	TGTGCCAGCAGCTTAGCTTCGGGTCGACCGGCCTCCTACGAGCAGTACTTC	CASSLASGRPASYEQYF
TRBJ1-6	.	15	TRBV19	.	TGTGCCAGTACCGAACAGGGTCTGGATAATTCACCCCTCCACTTT	CASTEQGLDNSPLHF
TRBJ2-7	many	12	TRBV19	.	TGTGCCAGTAGTAGCCCTCTCGGCGAGCAGTACTTC	CASSSPLGEQYF
TRBJ1-2	.	13	TRBV29-1	.	TGCAGCGTTGAAAATGCAGGGCTTGATGGCTACACCTTC	CSVENAGLDGYTF
TRBJ2-3	many	18	TRBV9	TRBD2	TGTGCCAGCAGCGCGAGCGGGACTAGCGGGGTTAGCACAGATACGCAGTATTTT	CASSASGTSGVSTDTQYF
TRBJ2-3	.	14	TRBV7-6	TRBD2	TGTGCCAGCAGCTTTTCACTAGCGGGCTCCACGCAGTATTTT	CASSFSLAGSTQYF
TRBJ1-6	.	14	TRBV7-9	TRBD1	TGTGCCAGCAGCCCCCCGGGACAGGGTCCACCCCTCCACTTT	CASSPPGQGPPLHF
TRBJ2-3	few	12	TRBV10-2	.	TGCGCCAGCAGTGAGGGGGGTGATACGCAGTATTTT	CASSEGGDTQYF
TRBJ1-5	.	15	TRBV19	.	TGTGCCAGTAGTGAAGGCGGGGACAGCAATCAGCCCCAGCATTTT	CASSEGGDSNQPQHF
TRBJ2-7	few	11	TRBV20-1	.	TGCAGCGTAGGACAGCGTAACGAGCAGTACTTC	CSVGQRNEQYF
TRBJ1-2	once	14	TRBV6-1	TRBD1	TGTGCCAGCCACTCAGACAGGGGATTCTATGGCTACACCTTC	CASHSDRGFYGYTF
TRBJ2-7	.	16	TRBV15	.	TGTGCCACCAGCAGAGCCCACGGGACTTCCCTGGGGGAGCAGTACTTC	CATSRAHGTSLGEQYF
TRBJ2-7	.	15	TRBV5-8	.	TGTGCCAGCAGCTTGAGAGAGGCGCCGGCCTACGAGCAGTACTTC	CASSLREAPAYEQYF